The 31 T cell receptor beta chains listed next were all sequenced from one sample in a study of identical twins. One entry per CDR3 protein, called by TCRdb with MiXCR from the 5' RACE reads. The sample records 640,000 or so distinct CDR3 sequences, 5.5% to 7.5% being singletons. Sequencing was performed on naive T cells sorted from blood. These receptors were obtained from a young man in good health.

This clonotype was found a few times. DNA for the CDR3: TGTGCCAGCCAAGGACAGACGAACACCGGGGAGCTGTTTTTT. This sequence encodes CASQGQTNTGELFF. The V and J genes are TRBV4-2 and TRBJ2-2; possible D gene TRBD1, 6 bases. The CDR3 is 14 amino acids. V lost 8 bases and J 0 bases, leaving 10 bases between the germline ends. Germline-derived CDR1 and CDR2 are LGHNA and YNFKEQ.

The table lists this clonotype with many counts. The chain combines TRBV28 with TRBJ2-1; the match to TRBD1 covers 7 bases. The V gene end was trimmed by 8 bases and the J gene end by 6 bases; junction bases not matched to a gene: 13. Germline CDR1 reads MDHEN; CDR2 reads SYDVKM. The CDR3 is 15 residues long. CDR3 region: CASFPIFGDSNEQFF. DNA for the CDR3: TGTGCCAGCTTCCCCATTTTCGGGGACAGCAATGAGCAGTTCTTC.

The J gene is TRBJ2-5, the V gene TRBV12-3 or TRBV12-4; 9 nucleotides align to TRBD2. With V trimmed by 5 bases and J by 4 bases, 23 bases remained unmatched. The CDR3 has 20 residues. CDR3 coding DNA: TGTGCCAGCAGTCTAATCACAGGGTCTTTAGCGGGAGTCTACGGAGAGACCCAGTACTTC. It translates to CASSLITGSLAGVYGETQYF.

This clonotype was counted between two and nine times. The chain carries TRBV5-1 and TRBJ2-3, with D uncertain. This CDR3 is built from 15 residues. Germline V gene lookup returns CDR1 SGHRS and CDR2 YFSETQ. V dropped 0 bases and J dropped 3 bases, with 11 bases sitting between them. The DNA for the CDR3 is TGCGCCAGCAGCTTGGATGGGTCTCGGACAGATACGCAGTATTTT. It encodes CASSLDGSRTDTQYF.

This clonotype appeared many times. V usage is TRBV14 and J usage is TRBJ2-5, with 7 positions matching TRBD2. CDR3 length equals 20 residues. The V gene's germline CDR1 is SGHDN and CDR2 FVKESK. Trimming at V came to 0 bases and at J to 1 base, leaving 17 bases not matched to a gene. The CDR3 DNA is TGTGCCAGCAGCCAAGACTATAGGCTAGCGGACCGAGTCCTCCAAGAGACCCAGTACTTC. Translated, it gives CASSQDYRLADRVLQETQYF.

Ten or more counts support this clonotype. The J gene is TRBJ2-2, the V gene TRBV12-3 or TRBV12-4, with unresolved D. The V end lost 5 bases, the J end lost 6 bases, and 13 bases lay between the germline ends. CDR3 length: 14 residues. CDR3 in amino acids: CASSPVGYAGELFF. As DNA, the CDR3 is TGTGCCAGCAGTCCCGTCGGGTACGCCGGGGAGCTGTTTTTT.

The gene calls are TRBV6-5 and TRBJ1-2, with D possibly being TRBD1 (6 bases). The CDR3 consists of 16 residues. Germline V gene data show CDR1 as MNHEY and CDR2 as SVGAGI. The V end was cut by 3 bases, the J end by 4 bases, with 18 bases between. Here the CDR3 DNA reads TGTGCCAGCAGTTATAGTAGTCAGGGGACTGTCTATGGCTACACCTTC. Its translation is CASSYSSQGTVYGYTF.

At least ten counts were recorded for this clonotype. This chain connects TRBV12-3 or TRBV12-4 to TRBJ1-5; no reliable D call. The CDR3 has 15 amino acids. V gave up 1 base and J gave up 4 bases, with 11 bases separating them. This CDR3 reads CASSLGPGRNQPQHF. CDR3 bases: TGTGCCAGCAGTTTAGGTCCGGGGAGGAATCAGCCCCAGCATTTT.

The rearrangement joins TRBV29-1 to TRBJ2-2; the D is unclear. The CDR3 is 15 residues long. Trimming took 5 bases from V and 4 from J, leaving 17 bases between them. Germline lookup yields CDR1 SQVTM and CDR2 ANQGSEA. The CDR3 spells CSVYLTGLVTGELFF. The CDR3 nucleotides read TGCAGCGTTTATCTGACTGGGCTAGTCACCGGGGAGCTGTTTTTT.

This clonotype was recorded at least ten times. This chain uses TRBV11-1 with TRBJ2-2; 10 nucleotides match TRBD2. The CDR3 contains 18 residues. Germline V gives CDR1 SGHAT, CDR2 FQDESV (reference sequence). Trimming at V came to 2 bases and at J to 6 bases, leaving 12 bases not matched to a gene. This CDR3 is CASSLLPKLAGTAGELFF. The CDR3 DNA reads TGTGCCAGCAGCTTACTCCCTAAACTAGCGGGAACGGCCGGGGAGCTGTTTTTT.

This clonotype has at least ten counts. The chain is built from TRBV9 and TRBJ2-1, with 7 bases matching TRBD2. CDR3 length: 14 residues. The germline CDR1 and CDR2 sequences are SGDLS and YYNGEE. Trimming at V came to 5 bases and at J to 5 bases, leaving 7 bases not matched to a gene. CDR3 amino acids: CASSRDYNNNEQFF. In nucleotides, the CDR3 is TGTGCCAGCAGTCGGGACTACAATAACAATGAGCAGTTCTTC.

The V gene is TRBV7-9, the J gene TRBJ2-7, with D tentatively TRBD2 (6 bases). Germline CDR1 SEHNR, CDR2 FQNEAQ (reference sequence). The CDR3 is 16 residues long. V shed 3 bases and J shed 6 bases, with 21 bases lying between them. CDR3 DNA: TGTGCCAGCAGCTTGAGTGGGTCACGGGACTGGTCCGAGCAGTACGTC. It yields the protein CASSLSGSRDWSEQYV.

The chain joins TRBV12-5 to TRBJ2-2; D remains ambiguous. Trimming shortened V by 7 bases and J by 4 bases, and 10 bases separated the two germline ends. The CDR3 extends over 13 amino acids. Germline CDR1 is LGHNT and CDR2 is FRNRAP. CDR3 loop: CASAPQATGELFF. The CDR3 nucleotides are TGTGCTAGTGCACCTCAGGCCACCGGGGAGCTGTTTTTT.

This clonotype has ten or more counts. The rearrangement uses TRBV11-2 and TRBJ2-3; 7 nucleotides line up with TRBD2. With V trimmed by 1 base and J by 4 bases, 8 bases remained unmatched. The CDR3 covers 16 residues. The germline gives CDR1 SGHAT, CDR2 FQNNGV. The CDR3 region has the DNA TGTGCCAGCAGCTTAGGTCTGCGGGAGAAAGCAGATACGCAGTATTTT. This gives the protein CASSLGLREKADTQYF.

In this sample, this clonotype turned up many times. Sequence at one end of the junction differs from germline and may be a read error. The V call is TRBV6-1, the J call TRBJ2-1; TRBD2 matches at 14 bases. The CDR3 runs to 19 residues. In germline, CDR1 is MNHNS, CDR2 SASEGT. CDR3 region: CASSEAPGLAGVSYNEQFF. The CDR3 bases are TGTGCCAGCAGCGAAGCCCCGGGACTAGCGGGAGTTTCGTACAATGAGCAGTTCTTC.

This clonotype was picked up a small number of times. The CDR3 DNA follows: TGTGCCAGCAGCGTAGCCGGGGGAGAGGTCTACAATGAGCAGTTCTTC. Protein sequence: CASSVAGGEVYNEQFF. The chain couples TRBV9 to TRBJ2-1; weak D call: TRBD2 (6 bases). The germline V gene has CDR1 SGDLS and CDR2 YYNGEE. The V end was cut by 0 bases, the J end by 3 bases, with 13 bases between. The CDR3 length is 16 residues.

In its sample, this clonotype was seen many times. CDR3: CASSYSGAPYEQYV. CDR3 nucleotides: TGTGCCAGCAGTTACTCTGGGGCCCCCTACGAGCAGTACGTC. V is TRBV6-5 and J is TRBJ2-7, with D perhaps TRBD1 (5 bases). Germline CDR1 is MNHEY and CDR2 is SVGAGI. The CDR3 contains 14 residues. The V gene lost 0 bases and the J gene lost 2 bases, with 8 bases spanning the gap.

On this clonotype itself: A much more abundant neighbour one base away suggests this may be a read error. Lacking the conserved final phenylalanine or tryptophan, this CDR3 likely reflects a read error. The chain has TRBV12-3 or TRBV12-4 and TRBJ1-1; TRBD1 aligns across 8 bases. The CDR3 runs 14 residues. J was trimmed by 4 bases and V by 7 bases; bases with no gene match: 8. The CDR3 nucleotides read TGTGCCAGCACCTCCGGACAGGGCGGCACTGAAGCTTTCTCT. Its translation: CASTSGQGGTEAFS.

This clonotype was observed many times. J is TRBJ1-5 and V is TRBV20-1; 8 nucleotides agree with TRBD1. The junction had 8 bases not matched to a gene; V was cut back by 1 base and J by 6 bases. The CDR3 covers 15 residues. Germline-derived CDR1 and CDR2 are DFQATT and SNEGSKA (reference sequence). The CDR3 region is CSARVFRGQGQPQHF. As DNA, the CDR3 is TGCAGTGCTAGAGTTTTCAGGGGGCAAGGTCAGCCCCAGCATTTT.

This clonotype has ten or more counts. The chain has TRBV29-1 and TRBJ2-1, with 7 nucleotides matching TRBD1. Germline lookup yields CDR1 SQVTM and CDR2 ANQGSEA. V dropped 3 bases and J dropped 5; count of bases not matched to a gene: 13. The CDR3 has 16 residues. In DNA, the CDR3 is TGCAGCGTTGAGGGGTTAGAGGGGACAGTTAACAATGAGCAGTTCTTC. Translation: CSVEGLEGTVNNEQFF.

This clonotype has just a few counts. CDR3 in DNA: TGTGCCATCAGTGAGTCCGACAGGCAAGAGACCCAGTACTTC. Its translation is CAISESDRQETQYF. This sequence joins TRBV10-3 and TRBJ2-5, with D perhaps TRBD1 (6 bases). Per the germline V gene, CDR1 is ENHRY and CDR2 is SYGVKD. Trimming shortened V by 0 bases and J by 2 bases, and 7 bases separated the two germline ends. The CDR3 length is 14 residues.

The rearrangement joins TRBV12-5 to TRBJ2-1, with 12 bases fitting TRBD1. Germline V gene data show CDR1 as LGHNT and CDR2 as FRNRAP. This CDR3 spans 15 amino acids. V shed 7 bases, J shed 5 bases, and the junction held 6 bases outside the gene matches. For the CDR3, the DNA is TGTGCTAGTGCCCTGGGACAGGGGGCAGACAATGAGCAGTTCTTC. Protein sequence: CASALGQGADNEQFF.

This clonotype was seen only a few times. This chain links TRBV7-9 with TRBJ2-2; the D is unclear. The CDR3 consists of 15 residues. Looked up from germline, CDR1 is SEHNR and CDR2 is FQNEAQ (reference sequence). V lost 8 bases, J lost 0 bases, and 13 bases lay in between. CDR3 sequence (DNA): TGTGCCAGCGGGTGGGCGAGAACGAACACCGGGGAGCTGTTTTTT. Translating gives CASGWARTNTGELFF.

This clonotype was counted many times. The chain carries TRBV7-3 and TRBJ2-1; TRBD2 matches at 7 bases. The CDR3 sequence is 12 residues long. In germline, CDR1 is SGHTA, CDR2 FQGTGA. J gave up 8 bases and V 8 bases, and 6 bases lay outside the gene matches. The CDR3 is CASAHGGDEQFF. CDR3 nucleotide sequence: TGTGCCAGCGCTCATGGGGGGGATGAGCAGTTCTTC.

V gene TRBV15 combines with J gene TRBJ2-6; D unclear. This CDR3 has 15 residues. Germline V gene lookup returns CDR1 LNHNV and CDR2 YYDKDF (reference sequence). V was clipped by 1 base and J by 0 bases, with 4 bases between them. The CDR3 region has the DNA TGTGCCACCAGCAGAGGTGACTCTGGGGCCAACGTCCTGACTTTC. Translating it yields CATSRGDSGANVLTF.

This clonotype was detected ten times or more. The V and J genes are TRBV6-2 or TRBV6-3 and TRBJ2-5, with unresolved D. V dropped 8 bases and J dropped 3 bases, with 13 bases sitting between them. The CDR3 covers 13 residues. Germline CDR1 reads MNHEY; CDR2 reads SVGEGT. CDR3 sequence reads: CASQVVSKETQYF. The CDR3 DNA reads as TGTGCCAGCCAGGTCGTCTCGAAAGAGACCCAGTACTTC.

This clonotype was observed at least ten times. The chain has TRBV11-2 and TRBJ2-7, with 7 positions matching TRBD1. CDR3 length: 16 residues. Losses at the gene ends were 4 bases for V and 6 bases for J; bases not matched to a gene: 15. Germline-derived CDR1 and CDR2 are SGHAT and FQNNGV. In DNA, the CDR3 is TGTGCCAGCAGCTCACCTAGGGGGCCCGGAACGTTCGAGCAGTACTTC. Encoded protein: CASSSPRGPGTFEQYF.

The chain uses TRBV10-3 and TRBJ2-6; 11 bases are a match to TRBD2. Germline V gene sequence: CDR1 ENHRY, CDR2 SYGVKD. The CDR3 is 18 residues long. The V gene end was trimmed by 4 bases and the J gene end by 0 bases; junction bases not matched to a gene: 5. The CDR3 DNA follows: TGTGCCATCAGTGGGGGACTAGCGGACAACTCTGGGGCCAACGTCCTGACTTTC. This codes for CAISGGLADNSGANVLTF.

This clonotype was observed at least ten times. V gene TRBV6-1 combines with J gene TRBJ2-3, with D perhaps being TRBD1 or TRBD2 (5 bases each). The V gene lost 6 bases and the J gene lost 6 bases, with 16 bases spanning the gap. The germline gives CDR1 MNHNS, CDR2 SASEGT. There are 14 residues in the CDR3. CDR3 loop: CASSSAQGDDTQYF. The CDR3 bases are TGTGCCAGCAGCTCTGCTCAGGGAGATGATACGCAGTATTTT.

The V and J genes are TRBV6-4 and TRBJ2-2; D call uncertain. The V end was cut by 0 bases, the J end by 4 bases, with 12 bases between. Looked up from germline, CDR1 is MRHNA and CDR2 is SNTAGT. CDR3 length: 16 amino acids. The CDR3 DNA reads TGTGCCAGCAGTGACTCGCTAAGGAAAACCACCGGGGAGCTGTTTTTT. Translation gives CASSDSLRKTTGELFF.

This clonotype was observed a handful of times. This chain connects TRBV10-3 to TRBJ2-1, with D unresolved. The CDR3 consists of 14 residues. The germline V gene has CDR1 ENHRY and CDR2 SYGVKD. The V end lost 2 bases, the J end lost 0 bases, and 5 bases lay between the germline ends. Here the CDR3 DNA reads TGTGCCATCAGTGAGCCAAGCTCCTACAATGAGCAGTTCTTC. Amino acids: CAISEPSSYNEQFF.